This is a list of T cell receptor beta chains from one sample in a study of neurological immune-mediated disorders. TCRdb reprocessed the 5' RACE reads via MiXCR and lists one record per CDR3 protein. This sample yields 45,000 to 60,000 distinct CDR3 sequences, of which 2% to 3% are seen a single time; 3% belongs to the top ten. The sequencing sample was made of PBMCs. These receptors were collected from a man aged 50-60 years with multiple sclerosis. Each CDR3 is given with its conserved first and last residue. Fields, in order: CDR3 protein, CDR3 DNA, J gene, clone size, CDR3 length, D gene, V gene. D genes are given only for firm matches. The size entry is marked missing in some rows and otherwise reads once, few, many or a size class.

CDR3: CASSSAQGTADYGYTF; DNA: TGTGCCAGCAGTTCGGCACAGGGGACGGCAGACTATGGCTACACCTTC; J: TRBJ1-2; size: many; length: 16; D: TRBD1; V: TRBV28
CDR3: CASRPDPTEKLFF; DNA: TGTGCCAGCAGACCGGACCCGACAGAAAAACTGTTTTTT; J: TRBJ1-4; size: -; length: 13; D: -; V: TRBV5-8
CDR3: CATSDWGLAGKIF; DNA: TGTGCCACCAGTGATTGGGGACTAGCGGGAAAAATCTTC; J: TRBJ2-1; size: many; length: 13; D: TRBD2; V: TRBV24-1
CDR3: CSATRGPNTEAFF; DNA: TGCAGTGCTACTAGGGGCCCGAACACTGAAGCTTTCTTT; J: TRBJ1-1; size: many; length: 13; D: -; V: TRBV20-1
CDR3: CASSLDYTDQETQYF; DNA: TGTGCCAGCAGCTTAGATTATACAGACCAAGAGACCCAGTACTTC; J: TRBJ2-5; size: many; length: 15; D: -; V: TRBV7-7
CDR3: CAISPQERGTEAFF; DNA: TGTGCCATCAGCCCTCAGGAGAGGGGGACTGAAGCTTTCTTT; J: TRBJ1-1; size: many; length: 14; D: -; V: TRBV10-3
CDR3: CASSSTSASTDTQYF; DNA: TGTGCCAGCAGCTCGACTAGCGCTAGCACAGATACGCAGTATTTT; J: TRBJ2-3; size: many; length: 15; D: TRBD2; V: TRBV7-3
CDR3: CASSLEGARAGANVLTF; DNA: TGCGCCAGCAGCTTGGAGGGTGCGAGAGCTGGGGCCAACGTCCTGACTTTC; J: TRBJ2-6; size: many; length: 17; D: -; V: TRBV5-1
CDR3: CASSQGVGGIGANVLTF; DNA: TGTGCCAGCAGCCAAGGGGTCGGGGGAATTGGGGCCAACGTCCTGACTTTC; J: TRBJ2-6; size: many; length: 17; D: -; V: TRBV3-1
CDR3: CASSLDRGNTGELFF; DNA: TGCGCCAGCAGCTTAGACAGGGGTAACACCGGGGAGCTGTTTTTT; J: TRBJ2-2; size: many; length: 15; D: TRBD1; V: TRBV5-1
CDR3: CASSFPGTGGALYQPQHF; DNA: TGTGCCAGCAGTTTCCCCGGGACAGGGGGCGCATTATATCAGCCCCAGCATTTT; J: TRBJ1-5; size: many; length: 18; D: TRBD1; V: TRBV12-3/TRBV12-4
CDR3: CASSLIAGANTGELFF; DNA: TGTGCCAGCAGCTTAATAGCGGGGGCCAACACCGGGGAGCTGTTTTTT; J: TRBJ2-2; size: many; length: 16; D: TRBD2; V: TRBV7-3
CDR3: CASSLRGGGSYEQYF; DNA: TGTGCCAGCAGTTTAAGGGGCGGGGGCTCCTACGAGCAGTACTTC; J: TRBJ2-7; size: many; length: 15; D: TRBD2; V: TRBV12-3/TRBV12-4
CDR3: CASSLSRRGQETQYF; DNA: TGTGCCAGCAGTTTATCTAGGCGAGGCCAAGAGACCCAGTACTTC; J: TRBJ2-5; size: many; length: 15; D: -; V: TRBV28
CDR3: CSARSGGAIHLGYTF; DNA: TGCAGTGCTAGATCAGGGGGCGCGATACATCTCGGCTACACCTTC; J: TRBJ1-2; size: many; length: 15; D: TRBD1; V: TRBV20-1
CDR3: CASRPWGDSYEQYF; DNA: TGTGCCAGCAGACCCTGGGGCGACTCCTACGAGCAGTACTTC; J: TRBJ2-7; size: many; length: 14; D: -; V: TRBV6-5
CDR3: CASSHRASNQPQHF; DNA: TGTGCCAGCTCACACAGGGCTAGCAATCAGCCCCAGCATTTT; J: TRBJ1-5; size: many; length: 14; D: -; V: TRBV18